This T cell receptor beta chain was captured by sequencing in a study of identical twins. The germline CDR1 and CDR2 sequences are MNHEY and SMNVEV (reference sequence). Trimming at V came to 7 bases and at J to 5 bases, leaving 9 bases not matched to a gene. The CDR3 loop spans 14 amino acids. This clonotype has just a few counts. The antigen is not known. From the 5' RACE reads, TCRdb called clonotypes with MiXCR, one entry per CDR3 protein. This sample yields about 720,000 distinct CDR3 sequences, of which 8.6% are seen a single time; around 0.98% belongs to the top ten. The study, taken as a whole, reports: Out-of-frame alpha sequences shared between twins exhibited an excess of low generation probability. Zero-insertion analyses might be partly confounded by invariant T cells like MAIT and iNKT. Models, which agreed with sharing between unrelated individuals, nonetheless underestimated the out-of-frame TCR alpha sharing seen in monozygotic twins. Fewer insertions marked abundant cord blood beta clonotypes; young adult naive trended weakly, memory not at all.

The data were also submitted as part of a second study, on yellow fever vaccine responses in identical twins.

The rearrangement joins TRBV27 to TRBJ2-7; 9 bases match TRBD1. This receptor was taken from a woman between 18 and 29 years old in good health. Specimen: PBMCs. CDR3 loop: CASNTGTGLHEQYF. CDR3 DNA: TGTGCCAGCAACACCGGGACAGGGCTACACGAGCAGTACTTC.